The clone carrying this T cell receptor beta chain appeared once. Generated by immunoSEQ multiplex PCR, the TCRdb table keeps only in-frame clones and is missing some. This sample carries approximately 250,000 clones, around nine tenths of them seen once, and the ten largest clones take approximately 3.7%. Germline CDR1 is SGHTA and CDR2 is FQGTGA. The V gene lost 3 bases and the J gene lost 0 bases, with 10 bases spanning the gap. The CDR3 is 15 amino acids. The data stem from a study of blood T cell repertoires in COVID-19. Recovery meant two consecutive negative NP/OP PCR tests, professional clearance, or resolved symptoms.

This TCR was recovered from a woman in her thirties who had recovered from COVID-19. This chain connects TRBV7-3 to TRBJ2-3; D is unresolved. Sequenced: PBMCs or T cells enriched from blood (not recorded which). CDR3 protein: CASSFPETSTDTQYF. DNA of the CDR3: TGTGCCAGCAGCTTTCCAGAGACTAGCACAGATACGCAGTATTTT.